These 23 T cell receptor beta chains originate from one sample sequenced in a study of T cell changes during pregnancy in multiple sclerosis. Produced via immunoSEQ multiplex PCR; TCRdb's table is partial and in-frame only. The sample contains 70,000 to 75,000 clones, more than 85% of which appear only once. The specimen comprised peripheral blood, sampled before pregnancy. Receptor source: a female donor with multiple sclerosis, enrolled in a pregnancy study.

The V call is TRBV4-3, the J call TRBJ1-3; no definite D call. Germline V gene data show CDR1 as LGHNA and CDR2 as YSLEER. Trimming took off 1 base at V and 4 bases at J, with 11 bases between the two ends. CDR3 length: 15 residues. The CDR3 DNA sequence: TGCGCCAGCAGCCAAGGCTGGCAGGTAGGAAACACCATATATTTT. This encodes CASSQGWQVGNTIYF.

In nucleotides, the CDR3 is TGTGCCAGCAGTGGCAGGGGGCTGATGGAGACCCAGTACTTC. Protein: CASSGRGLMETQYF. This chain joins TRBV25-1 and TRBJ2-5, with TRBD1 matching over 8 bases. J was trimmed by 5 bases and V by 4 bases; bases with no gene match: 6. Germline CDR1 and CDR2: MGHDK and SYGVNS. The CDR3 sequence is 14 residues long.

The chain is built from TRBV19 and TRBJ2-7; 8 bases map to TRBD1. In germline, CDR1 is LNHDA, CDR2 SQIVND (reference sequence). J was trimmed by 1 base and V by 3 bases; bases with no gene match: 5. This CDR3 has 15 amino acids. CDR3 DNA: TGTGCCAGTAGTATTGTGGGACAGGCATCCTACGAGCAGTACTTC. The encoded protein is CASSIVGQASYEQYF. Filled out from reference TRBV19 and TRBJ2-7, the complete variable domain reads DGGITQSPKYLFRKEGQNVTLSCEQNLNHDAMYWYRQDPGQGLRLIYYSQIVNDFQKGDIAEGYSVSREKKESFPLTVTSAQKNPTAFYLCASSIVGQASYEQYFGPGTRLTVT.

V is TRBV11-1 and J is TRBJ2-1, with D possibly TRBD2 on 6 matching bases. This CDR3 region has 15 residues. Between the trimmed V and J ends, which lost 2 bases and 5 bases, there was a span of 13 bases. CDR1 and CDR2 from the germline V gene are SGHAT and FQDESV (reference sequence). Written as DNA, the CDR3 is TGTGCCAGCAGCTTACGGGGGACTCTAAACAATGAGCAGTTCTTC. Translated, it gives CASSLRGTLNNEQFF. The full variable domain, rest sourced from reference TRBV11-1 and TRBJ2-1, is EAEVAQSPRYKITEKSQAVAFWCDPISGHATLYWYRQILGQGPELLVQFQDESVVDDSQLPKDRFSAERLKGVDSTLKIQPAELGDSAMYLCASSLRGTLNNEQFFGPGTRLTVL.

There are a few counts of this clone. The chain joins TRBV11-2 to TRBJ2-1; D might be TRBD2 (6 bases). Between the trimmed V and J ends, which lost 5 bases and 2 bases, there was a span of 25 bases. The CDR3 covers 19 residues. Germline lookup yields CDR1 SGHAT and CDR2 FQNNGV. The CDR3 nucleotides read TGTGCCAGCAGCCAGAGACACGAAGGCAGCGGGTCAACCTACAATGAGCAGTTCTTC. Amino acids: CASSQRHEGSGSTYNEQFF.

This chain connects TRBV19 to TRBJ1-1; 9 positions agree with TRBD1. The CDR3 runs to 15 residues. Germline values: CDR1 LNHDA, CDR2 SQIVND (reference sequence). J gave up 5 bases and V 4 bases, and 8 bases lay outside the gene matches. In DNA, the CDR3 is TGTGCCAGTAGTAGGAGAAACAGGGGGCGGACTGAAGCTTTCTTT. Translation: CASSRRNRGRTEAFF.

The chain carries TRBV27 and TRBJ1-1; no definite D call. Germline assignment: CDR1 MNHEY and CDR2 SMNVEV (reference sequence). The CDR3 contains 13 residues. V lost 6 bases and J lost 0, with 8 bases in between. CDR3 bases: TGTGCCAGCAGCTCGCTAGTGAACACTGAAGCTTTCTTT. Its protein product is CASSSLVNTEAFF.

This chain uses TRBV7-9 with TRBJ1-1; possibly TRBD1 for D (6 bases). Looked up from germline, CDR1 is SEHNR and CDR2 is FQNEAQ (reference sequence). The V end was cut by 5 bases, the J end by 8 bases, with 18 bases between. The CDR3 is 14 amino acids. CDR3 residues: CASSLVQGNGEAFF. CDR3 in DNA: TGTGCCAGCAGCCTAGTACAGGGTAATGGGGAAGCTTTCTTT.

V and J are TRBV25-1 and TRBJ1-1; D is perhaps TRBD1 (6 bases). Germline V gene lookup returns CDR1 MGHDK and CDR2 SYGVNS. The CDR3 consists of 15 residues. Trimming took 0 bases from V and 5 from J, leaving 13 bases between them. This CDR3 is CASSEYSGGGTEAFF. CDR3 DNA sequence: TGTGCCAGCAGTGAATATTCGGGAGGGGGGACTGAAGCTTTCTTT.

V gene TRBV5-6 combines with J gene TRBJ1-5, with D possibly matching TRBD1 (5 bases). Trimming pared 0 bases from V and 4 bases from J, leaving 5 bases between. Germline-derived CDR1 and CDR2 are SGHDT and YYEEEE. There are 13 residues in the CDR3. The CDR3 sequence: CASSLGQNQPQHF. CDR3 coding DNA: TGTGCCAGCAGCTTGGGACAGAATCAGCCCCAGCATTTT.

The chain is built from TRBV30 and TRBJ2-1; 10 bases match TRBD2. The CDR3 is made up of 15 amino acids. The trim removed 0 bases at V and 10 bases at J, leaving 9 bases unmatched. CDR1 and CDR2 from the germline V gene are GTSNPN and SVGIG (reference sequence). CDR3 bases: TGTGCCTGGAGTGTACAAGCGGGGGGGCCAAGCGAGCAGTTCTTC. Its translation is CAWSVQAGGPSEQFF.

This chain joins TRBV6-1 and TRBJ2-7, with TRBD1 identical over 7 bases. The CDR3 extends over 13 amino acids. The V gene's germline CDR1 is MNHNS and CDR2 SASEGT. Losses at the gene ends were 6 bases for V and 3 bases for J; bases not matched to a gene: 5. The CDR3 nucleotides read TGTGCCAGCAGGGGGGACAGAGGCTACGAGCAGTACTTC. Its protein is CASRGDRGYEQYF.

This clone is a singleton in its sample. The chain recombines TRBV6-5 with TRBJ2-1; D unresolved. Trimming stripped 5 bases from V and 0 bases from J, with 11 bases between. This CDR3 has 15 amino acids. Germline V gene lookup returns CDR1 MNHEY and CDR2 SVGAGI. The CDR3 nucleotides read TGTGCCAGCAGTCGTACAGTACCCTCCTACAATGAGCAGTTCTTC. Its protein is CASSRTVPSYNEQFF.

The genes are TRBV7-9 and TRBJ2-2; 8 bases fit TRBD2. This CDR3 has 17 residues. CDR1 and CDR2 from the germline V gene are SEHNR and FQNEAQ (reference sequence). V gave up 5 bases and J gave up 4 bases; unmatched junction bases: 12. In DNA, the CDR3 is TGTGCCAGCAGCATCCTGAAAGCGGGGGTCTTCACCGGGGAGCTGTTTTTT. It encodes CASSILKAGVFTGELFF.

The chain couples TRBV10-1 to TRBJ2-2, with 12 bases lining up with TRBD1. The CDR3 runs 16 residues. V was pared by 1 base and J by 6 bases, with 3 bases of the junction left unmatched. CDR1 is WNHNN, CDR2 SYGVQD, per germline (reference sequence). The CDR3, as DNA: TGCGCCAGCAGTGAGTGGGACAGGGGGCGTCCCGGGGAGCTGTTTTTT. Translating it yields CASSEWDRGRPGELFF.

V is TRBV5-1 and J is TRBJ1-4; D unclear. The germline CDR1 and CDR2 sequences are SGHRS and YFSETQ. The CDR3 extends over 15 amino acids. V was shortened by 4 bases and J by 0 bases, with 10 bases between the two germline ends. CDR3 nucleotides: TGCGCCAGCAGCCACGGGTCTGCAACTAATGAAAAACTGTTTTTT. Protein sequence: CASSHGSATNEKLFF.

The chain couples TRBV18 to TRBJ1-3; no definite D call. Germline V lookup: CDR1 KGHSH, CDR2 LQKENI. CDR3 size: 14 residues. The V end lost 6 bases, the J end lost 3 bases, and 12 bases lay between the germline ends. The CDR3 is CASSPDLGGNTIYF. The CDR3 DNA follows: TGTGCCAGCTCGCCGGACTTAGGTGGAAACACCATATATTTT.

The genes are TRBV7-2 and TRBJ2-2; weak D call: TRBD1 (6 bases). The CDR3 covers 15 residues. Looked up from germline, CDR1 is SGHTA and CDR2 is FQGNSA. V was cut by 6 bases and J by 0 bases, with 11 bases left in between. This chain's CDR3 is CASRPTGANTGELFF. The CDR3 nucleotides are TGTGCCAGCAGGCCGACAGGTGCGAACACCGGGGAGCTGTTTTTT.

The genes are TRBV4-2 and TRBJ1-1; 11 bases are shared with TRBD1. The CDR3 covers 18 residues. J lost 5 bases, V lost 0 bases, and 11 bases had no gene match. CDR1 and CDR2 (germline): LGHNA, YNFKEQ. CDR3 sequence reads: CASSQDWATGTGGTEAFF. The CDR3 region has the DNA TGTGCCAGCAGCCAAGATTGGGCCACCGGGACAGGGGGAACTGAAGCTTTCTTT.

This chain connects TRBV4-3 to TRBJ2-1, with TRBD1 matching over 11 bases. The junction had 8 bases not matched to a gene; V was cut back by 3 bases and J by 4 bases. CDR3 length: 17 residues. The germline CDR1 and CDR2 sequences are LGHNA and YSLEER. Here the CDR3 DNA reads TGCGCCAGCAGCCAGGGGCCCGGGACAGGGGGTTACAATGAGCAGTTCTTC. It is translated as CASSQGPGTGGYNEQFF.

The V call is TRBV7-3, the J call TRBJ2-3, with TRBD1 as a possible D gene (6 bases). The CDR3 is made up of 16 amino acids. The germline V and J ends were trimmed by 0 bases and 0 bases, with 10 bases remaining between them. CDR1 and CDR2 from the germline V gene are SGHTA and FQGTGA. For the CDR3, the DNA is TGTGCCAGCAGCTTAACGTGGACAGCTAGCACAGATACGCAGTATTTT. Its translation: CASSLTWTASTDTQYF.

The V gene is TRBV11-1, the J gene TRBJ2-1; TRBD2 agrees at 7 bases. There are 15 residues in the CDR3. Per the germline V gene, CDR1 is SGHAT and CDR2 is FQDESV (reference sequence). V gave up 5 bases and J gave up 8 bases; unmatched junction bases: 12. CDR3 nucleotide sequence: TGTGCCAGCAGCCGAAGCGGGGCCGCTAGAGATGAGCAGTTCTTC. Protein sequence: CASSRSGAARDEQFF.

The J gene is TRBJ2-3, the V gene TRBV6-4; weak D call: TRBD2 (6 bases). The V gene lost 8 bases and the J gene lost 3 bases, with 12 bases spanning the gap. This CDR3 is 13 amino acids long. Germline V gene sequence: CDR1 MRHNA, CDR2 SNTAGT. The CDR3 reads CASSVGGTDTQYF. Here the CDR3 DNA reads TGTGCCAGCTCCGTCGGGGGTACAGATACGCAGTATTTT.